This T cell receptor beta chain is drawn from a study of blood T cell repertoires in COVID-19. Overall study: Donors in the United States, Italy and Spain gave samples during acute or convalescent COVID-19. T cells, B-cell-depleted T cells, or PBMCs supplied cDNA or gDNA.

In the original workflow: Quantification of nucleated cells was approximated via reference gene primer amplification. Repertoires were generated with immunoSEQ multiplex PCR, while TCRdb's copy carries only in-frame clones and drops some. V, J and clone size were drawn from that table, and D and trimming were deduced from the DNA. The data contain more than 150,000 clones, roughly 85% of them seen just once; the ten biggest clones take up around 8.2%. V dropped 3 bases and J dropped 8; count of bases not matched to a gene: 3. The CDR3 is 13 residues long. From germline, CDR1 is GTSNPN and CDR2 SVGIG (reference sequence).

The V gene is TRBV30, the J gene TRBJ1-3; 11 bases agree with TRBD1. The receptor comes from a man in his 60s with acute or convalescent COVID-19. The sample was peripheral blood. The CDR3 DNA follows: TGTGCCTGGAGGAGGGACAGGGGGTACACCATATATTTT. Translation gives CAWRRDRGYTIYF.